A selection of T cell receptor beta chains follows, all from one sample in a study of blood T cell repertoires in COVID-19. Data came from immunoSEQ multiplex PCR; TCRdb stores just in-frame clones and leaves some out. Among about 70,000 clones, roughly 87% were seen once, and the ten largest hold roughly a tenth. Sequenced: peripheral blood. The receptors here all came from a woman under 30 with acute or convalescent COVID-19. Each CDR3 is given with its conserved first and last residue. D genes are given only for firm matches. Size is stated for part of the rows, as once, few or many counts, or as a class when the clone is expanded.

clone_size	j_call	v_call	cdr3_length	d_call	cdr3_aa	cdr3_nt
.	TRBJ2-3	TRBV28	16	.	CASSDGGGPPVDTQYF	TGTGCCAGCAGCGATGGCGGGGGCCCCCCGGTGGATACGCAGTATTTT
.	TRBJ2-1	TRBV6-5	15	TRBD2	CASSSGTSGRNEQFF	TGTGCCAGCAGCTCCGGGACTAGCGGGAGGAATGAGCAGTTCTTC
.	TRBJ2-1	TRBV7-9	16	.	CASSLYGGSLYNEQFF	TGTGCCAGCAGCTTATATGGAGGGTCCCTCTACAATGAGCAGTTCTTC
few	TRBJ2-1	TRBV2	16	TRBD2	CASRKTSGGFFNEQFF	TGTGCCAGTCGAAAGACTAGCGGGGGCTTCTTCAATGAGCAGTTCTTC
.	TRBJ2-3	TRBV7-2	14	.	CASSRRAVLDTQYF	TGTGCCAGCAGCAGGAGGGCTGTGCTAGATACGCAGTATTTT
.	TRBJ2-3	TRBV11-2	15	.	CASSLTPENTDTQYF	TGTGCCAGCAGCTTAACTCCGGAGAACACAGATACGCAGTATTTT
.	TRBJ1-1	TRBV6-5	15	.	CASSHTRGTNTEAFF	TGTGCCAGCAGCCACACCAGGGGTACGAACACTGAAGCTTTCTTT
.	TRBJ2-1	TRBV4-2	17	TRBD2	CASSQKGVAGEYNEQFF	TGTGCCAGCAGCCAAAAGGGAGTAGCGGGGGAATACAATGAGCAGTTCTTC
.	TRBJ2-3	TRBV2	13	TRBD1	CASGTGIGDTQYF	TGTGCCAGCGGGACAGGGATTGGTGATACGCAGTATTTT
.	TRBJ1-1	TRBV28	18	TRBD1	CASSFAVKSQGLQLEAFF	TGTGCCAGCAGTTTCGCCGTCAAATCACAGGGGCTACAACTTGAAGCTTTCTTT
.	TRBJ1-2	TRBV7-2	16	.	CASSPFGGISNYGYTF	TGTGCCAGCAGCCCTTTTGGGGGCATTTCTAACTATGGCTACACCTTC
few	TRBJ1-2	TRBV6-2/TRBV6-3	13	TRBD1	CASSPDRGYGYTF	TGTGCCAGCAGCCCAGACAGGGGGTACGGCTACACCTTC
.	TRBJ2-5	TRBV5-1	14	.	CASSLDVRQETQYF	TGCGCCAGCAGCTTGGATGTCAGGCAAGAGACCCAGTACTTC
.	TRBJ1-2	TRBV18	14	TRBD1	CASSSTGESYGYTF	TGTGCCAGCTCGTCGACAGGGGAGAGCTATGGCTACACCTTC
.	TRBJ2-7	TRBV6-5	14	.	CASRRLGGDDEQYF	TGTGCCAGCAGACGACTAGGCGGGGACGACGAGCAGTACTTC
once	TRBJ2-2	TRBV2	16	.	CASSDPVLQNTGELFF	TGTGCCAGCAGTGATCCGGTACTACAGAACACCGGGGAGCTGTTTTTT
.	TRBJ1-5	TRBV3-1/TRBV3-2	14	TRBD1	CASSRRQGRQPQHF	TGTGCCAGCAGCCGAAGACAGGGGCGACAGCCCCAGCATTTT
.	TRBJ1-1	TRBV6-5	13	TRBD1	CASRNRDRGLAFF	TGTGCCAGCAGGAACCGGGACAGGGGGTTGGCTTTCTTT
.	TRBJ1-2	TRBV27	13	.	CASSLSTGYGYTF	TGTGCCAGCAGTTTATCGACAGGCTATGGCTACACCTTC
.	TRBJ2-7	TRBV3-1/TRBV3-2	13	.	CASSVGETYEQYF	TGTGCCAGCAGCGTCGGGGAGACCTACGAGCAGTACTTC
.	TRBJ1-2	TRBV6-5	12	.	CASRTGSTGYTF	TGTGCCAGCAGGACTGGATCGACTGGCTACACCTTC
.	TRBJ2-7	TRBV4-1	15	TRBD2	CASSQRTSGRNEQYF	TGCGCCAGCAGCCAGAGGACTAGCGGGAGAAACGAGCAGTACTTC
.	TRBJ2-6	TRBV6-1	15	.	CASSDHISGANVLTF	TGTGCCAGCAGTGACCACATCTCTGGGGCCAACGTCCTGACTTTC
.	TRBJ2-7	TRBV12-3/TRBV12-4	13	.	CASSLGDRSEQYF	TGTGCCAGCAGTCTTGGAGACAGGAGCGAGCAGTACTTC
.	TRBJ2-2	TRBV15	18	TRBD1	CATSRDKLGQGYTGELFF	TGTGCCACCAGCAGAGATAAGTTGGGACAGGGATACACCGGGGAGCTGTTTTTT
.	TRBJ1-1	TRBV4-2	15	.	CASSNIGAKGTEAFF	TGTGCCAGCAGCAATATAGGGGCGAAGGGCACTGAAGCTTTCTTT
.	TRBJ1-3	TRBV30	16	.	CAWSPGELSFGNTIYF	TGTGCCTGGAGCCCCGGGGAATTAAGCTTTGGAAACACCATATATTTT
.	TRBJ1-6	TRBV6-6	15	.	CASSAVFAPNSPLHF	TGTGCCAGCAGTGCGGTTTTCGCTCCAAATTCACCCCTCCACTTT
.	TRBJ1-5	TRBV19	15	.	CASSPLSGGNQPQHF	TGTGCCAGTAGTCCCCTTTCGGGGGGCAATCAGCCCCAGCATTTT
.	TRBJ1-5	TRBV6-5	13	.	CASSTERNQPQHF	TGTGCCAGCAGTACCGAGCGGAATCAGCCCCAGCATTTT
.	TRBJ2-7	TRBV29-1	14	TRBD2	CSVRGGGYSGEQYF	TGCAGCGTTAGGGGCGGGGGTTACTCGGGCGAGCAGTACTTC
.	TRBJ1-2	TRBV29-1	13	TRBD1	CSVGGTGNYGYTF	TGCAGCGTTGGGGGGACAGGCAACTATGGCTACACCTTC
.	TRBJ1-3	TRBV6-5	15	.	CASTADYASGNTIYF	TGTGCCAGCACGGCAGACTATGCCTCTGGAAACACCATATATTTT
once	TRBJ1-2	TRBV5-4	14	.	CASSGYPGLSGYTF	TGTGCCAGCAGCGGATACCCAGGATTGAGCGGCTACACCTTC
once	TRBJ2-3	TRBV6-2/TRBV6-3	17	TRBD1	CASSLGTGRSGTDTQYF	TGTGCCAGCAGCCTCGGGACAGGGAGGTCGGGTACAGATACGCAGTATTTT
.	TRBJ1-2	TRBV20-1	12	.	CSASDTTYGYTF	TGCAGTGCTAGTGACACTACTTATGGCTACACCTTC
.	TRBJ2-1	TRBV5-1	15	TRBD1	CASSFARQGHNEQFF	TGCGCCAGCAGCTTCGCAAGACAGGGCCACAATGAGCAGTTCTTC
.	TRBJ2-1	TRBV28	13	.	CASAQGLYNEQFF	TGTGCCAGCGCTCAGGGGCTCTACAATGAGCAGTTCTTC
.	TRBJ2-5	TRBV5-1	14	TRBD2	CASGRTSGQETQYF	TGCGCCAGCGGTCGGACTAGCGGCCAAGAGACCCAGTACTTC
.	TRBJ1-2	TRBV9	13	TRBD1	CASSPDRPGGYTF	TGTGCCAGCAGCCCGGACAGGCCGGGGGGCTACACCTTC
.	TRBJ2-7	TRBV28	15	.	CASRVSDSVTYEQYF	TGTGCCAGCAGGGTGTCGGACAGCGTTACCTACGAGCAGTACTTC
.	TRBJ2-7	TRBV7-8	14	.	CASSVEQGSYEQYF	TGTGCCAGCAGCGTCGAACAGGGCTCCTACGAGCAGTACTTC